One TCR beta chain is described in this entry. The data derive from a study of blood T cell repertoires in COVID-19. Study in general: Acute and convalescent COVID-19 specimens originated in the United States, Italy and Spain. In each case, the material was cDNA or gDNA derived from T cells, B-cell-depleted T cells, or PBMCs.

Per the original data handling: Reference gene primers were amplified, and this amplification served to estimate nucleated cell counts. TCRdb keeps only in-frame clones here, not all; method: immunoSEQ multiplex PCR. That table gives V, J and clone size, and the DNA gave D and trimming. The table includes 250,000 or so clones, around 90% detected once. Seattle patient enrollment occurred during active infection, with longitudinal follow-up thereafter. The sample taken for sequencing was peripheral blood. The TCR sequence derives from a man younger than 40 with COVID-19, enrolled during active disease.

CDR3 sequence: CAISRDRGYEQYF. CDR3 DNA sequence: TGTGCCATCTCAAGGGACAGGGGCTACGAGCAGTACTTC. The V gene is TRBV6-6, the J gene TRBJ2-7; 10 bases map to TRBD1. Unmatched junction bases numbered 6, after V lost 10 bases and J lost 3 bases. The CDR3 has 13 residues. Per germline, CDR1 MNHNY and CDR2 SVGAGI (reference sequence).